The present T cell receptor beta chain was sequenced within a study of T cell responses to AZD1222 COVID-19 vaccine. In the case of this clone: Its cognate antigen is unknown.

TCRdb's copy holds only in-frame clones and misses some; the assay was immunoSEQ multiplex PCR. Of approximately 21,000 clones listed, around 82% were seen once; the top ten hold about 16%. The study pooled second doses at about 4 or about 12 weeks. Findings and limits, study-wide: Reportedly, nearly half of unique spike TCRs recognized epitopes outside B.1.351/B.1.1.7 mutations. Spike-specific TCR breadth and depth went up after people got two AZD1222 doses. Donors, mostly white British, included more females; clonal diversity was possibly underestimated.

The starting material was peripheral blood, obtained 28 days after the second AZD1222 dose. This TCR was recovered from an adult who received the AZD1222 COVID-19 vaccine.

CDR3 nucleotides: TGTGCCAGCAGCCGCACCGGGACAGGGACGAATAGCAATCAGCCCCAGCATTTT. This sequence encodes CASSRTGTGTNSNQPQHF. The chain links TRBV7-8 to TRBJ1-5; TRBD1 agrees at 9 bases. Trimming took 5 bases from V and 0 from J; bases not matched to a gene: 11. Germline V gene lookup returns CDR1 SGHVS and CDR2 FQNEAQ. The CDR3 extends over 18 amino acids.